The sequence of this T cell receptor (beta chain) was determined in a study of blood T cell repertoires in COVID-19. Study background: COVID-19 samples, acute and convalescent, were from the United States, Italy and Spain.

Trimming shortened V by 4 bases and J by 0 bases, and 13 bases separated the two germline ends. The CDR3 consists of 16 residues. From germline, CDR1 is MNHNY and CDR2 SVGAGI (reference sequence). By sample fraction, this clone is medium-sized. As handled by the study authors: Researchers report that nucleated cell counts were estimated from reference gene primer amplification. Some clones are missing from TCRdb's copy, which holds only in-frame ones; the method was immunoSEQ multiplex PCR. V, J and clone size derive from that table, while D and trimming were established from the DNA sequence. The sample has a few hundred thousand clones, roughly 86% seen once.

Input material: peripheral blood. The sequence came from a man aged 55 to 70 with acute or convalescent COVID-19. V and J are TRBV6-6 and TRBJ1-3, with D tentatively TRBD1 (6 bases). Written as DNA, the CDR3 is TGTGCCAGCAGTTCCGCGGACAGCGTCTCTGGAAACACCATATATTTT. The encoded protein is CASSSADSVSGNTIYF.